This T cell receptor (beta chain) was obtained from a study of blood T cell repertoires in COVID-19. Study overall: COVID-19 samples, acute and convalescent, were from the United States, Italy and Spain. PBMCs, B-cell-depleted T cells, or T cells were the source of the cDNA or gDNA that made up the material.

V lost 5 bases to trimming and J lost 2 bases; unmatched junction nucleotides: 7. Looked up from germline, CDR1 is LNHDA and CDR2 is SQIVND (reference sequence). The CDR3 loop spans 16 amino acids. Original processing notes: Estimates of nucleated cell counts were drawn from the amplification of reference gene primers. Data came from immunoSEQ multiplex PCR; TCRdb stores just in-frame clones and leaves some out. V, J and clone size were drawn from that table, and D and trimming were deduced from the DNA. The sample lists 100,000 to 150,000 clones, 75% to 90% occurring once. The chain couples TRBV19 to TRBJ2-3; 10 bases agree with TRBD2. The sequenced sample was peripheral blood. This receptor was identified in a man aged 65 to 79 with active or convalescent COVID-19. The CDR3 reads CASSYLAGDDTDTQYF. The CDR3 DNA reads TGTGCCAGTAGTTACCTAGCGGGGGATGACACAGATACGCAGTATTTT.